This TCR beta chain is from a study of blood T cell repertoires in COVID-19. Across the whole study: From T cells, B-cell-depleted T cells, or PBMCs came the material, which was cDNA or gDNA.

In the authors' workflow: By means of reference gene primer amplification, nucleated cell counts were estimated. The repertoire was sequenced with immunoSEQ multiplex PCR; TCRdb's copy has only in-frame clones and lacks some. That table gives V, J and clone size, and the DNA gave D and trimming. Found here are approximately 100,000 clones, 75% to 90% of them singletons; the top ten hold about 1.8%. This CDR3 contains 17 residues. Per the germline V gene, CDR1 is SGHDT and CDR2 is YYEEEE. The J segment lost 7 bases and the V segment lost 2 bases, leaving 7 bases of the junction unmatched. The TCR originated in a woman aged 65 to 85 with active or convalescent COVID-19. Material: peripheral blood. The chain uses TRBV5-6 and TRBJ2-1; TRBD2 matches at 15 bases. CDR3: CASSFGLAGGRANEQFF. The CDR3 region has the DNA TGTGCCAGCAGCTTTGGACTAGCGGGAGGGCGGGCAAATGAGCAGTTCTTC.